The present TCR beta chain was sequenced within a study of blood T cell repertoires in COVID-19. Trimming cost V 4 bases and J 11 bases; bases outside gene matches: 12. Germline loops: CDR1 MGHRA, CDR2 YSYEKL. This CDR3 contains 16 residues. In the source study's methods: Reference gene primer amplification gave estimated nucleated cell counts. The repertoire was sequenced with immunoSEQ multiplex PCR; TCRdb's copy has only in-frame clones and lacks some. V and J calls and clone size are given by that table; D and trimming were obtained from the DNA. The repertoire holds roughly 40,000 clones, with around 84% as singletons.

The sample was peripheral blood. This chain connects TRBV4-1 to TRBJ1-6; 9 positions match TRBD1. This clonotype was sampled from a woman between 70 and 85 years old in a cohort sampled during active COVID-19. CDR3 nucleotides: TGCGCCAGCAGCCTGACGCCGGGACAGGGCTTAGCACCCCTCCACTTT. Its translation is CASSLTPGQGLAPLHF.